This T cell receptor beta chain was identified during a study of beta chain features in type 1 diabetes. Whole-study results and caveats: Researchers report that Type 1 diabetes patients had moderately but significantly shorter TCRB CDR3s across all four CD4+ subsets.

About this clone: Its antigen is still unknown. This specimen includes other DNA sequences encoding the same CDR3.

CDR1 and CDR2 from the germline V gene are SNHLY and FYNNEI. This CDR3 is built from 11 residues. Trimming shortened V by 5 bases and J by 5 bases, and 6 bases separated the two germline ends. The authors reverse transcribed all of the isolated RNA, so sequencing captured expressed TCRB transcripts. Measured with immunoSEQ multiplex PCR; TCRdb has only the in-frame clones, and not every one. The sample has hundreds of thousands of clones; 10% to 15% are singletons. The V and J genes are TRBV2 and TRBJ1-1; D uncertain. The TCR was taken from a man younger than 35 with type 1 diabetes. The material sequenced was naive CD4+ T cells from blood. The chain's CDR3 is CASSQGTEAFF. In DNA, the CDR3 is TGTGCCAGCAGTCAAGGGACTGAAGCTTTCTTT. The variable domain in full, with the rest retrieved from reference TRBV2 and TRBJ1-1, is EPEVTQTPSHQVTQMGQEVILRCVPISNHLYFYWYRQILGQKVEFLVSFYNNEISEKSEIFDDQFSVERPDGSNFTLKIRSTKLEDSAMYFCASSQGTEAFFGQGTRLTVV.